The following is a T cell receptor (beta chain) sequence with its context. This CDR3 comprises 17 residues. Germline-derived CDR1 and CDR2 are LNHDA and SQIVND (reference sequence). The junction had 7 bases not matched to a gene; V was cut back by 0 bases and J by 3 bases. This specimen belongs to a study of blood T cell repertoires in COVID-19. Assay: immunoSEQ multiplex PCR; the TCRdb copy retains only in-frame clones and omits some. The data hold almost 300,000 clones, with more than 75% observed a single time. The source is a man between 65 and 85 years old with acute or convalescent COVID-19. The specimen was peripheral blood. The chain combines TRBV19 with TRBJ2-1, with TRBD2 identical over 8 bases. The CDR3 region has the DNA TGTGCCAGTAGTATAGATGTAGCGGGGAAACTCTACAATGAGCAGTTCTTC. This translates into CASSIDVAGKLYNEQFF.